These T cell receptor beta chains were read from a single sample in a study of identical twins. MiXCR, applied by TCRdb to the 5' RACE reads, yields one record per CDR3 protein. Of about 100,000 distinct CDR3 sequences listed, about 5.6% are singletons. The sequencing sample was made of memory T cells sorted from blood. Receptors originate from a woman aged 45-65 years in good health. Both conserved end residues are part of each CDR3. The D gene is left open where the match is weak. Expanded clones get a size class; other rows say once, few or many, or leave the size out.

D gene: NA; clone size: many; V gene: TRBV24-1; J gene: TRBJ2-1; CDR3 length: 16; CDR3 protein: CATSDFTGSGNNEQFF; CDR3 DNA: TGTGCCACCAGTGATTTTACGGGGTCCGGAAACAATGAGCAGTTCTTC
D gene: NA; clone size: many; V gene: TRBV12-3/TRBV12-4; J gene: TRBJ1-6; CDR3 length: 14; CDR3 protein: CASSLDSGNSPLHF; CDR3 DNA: TGTGCCAGCAGTTTAGACAGCGGGAATTCACCCCTCCACTTT
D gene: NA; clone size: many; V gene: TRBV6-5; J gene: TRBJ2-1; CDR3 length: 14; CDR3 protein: CASHGAGFYNEQFF; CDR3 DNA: TGTGCCAGCCACGGAGCGGGCTTCTACAATGAGCAGTTCTTC
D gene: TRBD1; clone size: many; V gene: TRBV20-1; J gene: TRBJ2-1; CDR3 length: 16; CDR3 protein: CSAREESQGDHNEQFF; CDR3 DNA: TGCAGTGCTAGAGAAGAATCCCAGGGGGACCACAATGAGCAGTTCTTC
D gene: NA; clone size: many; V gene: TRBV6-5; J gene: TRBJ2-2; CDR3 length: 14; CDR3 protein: CATRKQGRTGELFF; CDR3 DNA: TGTGCCACCAGAAAACAGGGACGAACCGGGGAGCTGTTTTTT
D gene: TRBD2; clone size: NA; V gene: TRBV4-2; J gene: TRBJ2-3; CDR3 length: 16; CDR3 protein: CASSQKGSGRVDTQYF; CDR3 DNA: TGTGCCAGCAGCCAAAAGGGTAGCGGGAGGGTAGATACGCAGTATTTT
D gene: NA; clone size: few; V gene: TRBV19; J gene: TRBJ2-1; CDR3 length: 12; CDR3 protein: CASSMGDYEQFF; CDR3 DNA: TGTGCCAGTAGTATGGGAGATTATGAGCAGTTCTTC
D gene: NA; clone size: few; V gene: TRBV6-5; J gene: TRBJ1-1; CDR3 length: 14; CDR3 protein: CASTSLRANTEAFF; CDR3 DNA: TGTGCCAGCACCTCCCTTCGGGCGAACACTGAAGCTTTCTTT
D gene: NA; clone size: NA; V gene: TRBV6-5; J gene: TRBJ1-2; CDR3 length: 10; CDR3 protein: CASFSGHCTF; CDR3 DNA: TGTGCCAGCTTCTCGGGACATTGCACCTTC
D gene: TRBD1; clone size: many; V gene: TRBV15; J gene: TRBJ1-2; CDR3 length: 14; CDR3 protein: CATSTRTGTGGYTF; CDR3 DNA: TGTGCCACCAGCACCAGGACAGGGACGGGCGGCTACACCTTC
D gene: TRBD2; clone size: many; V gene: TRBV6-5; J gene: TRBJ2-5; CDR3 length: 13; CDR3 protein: CASGRGPGETQYF; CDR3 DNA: TGTGCCAGCGGGAGGGGACCAGGGGAGACCCAGTACTTC
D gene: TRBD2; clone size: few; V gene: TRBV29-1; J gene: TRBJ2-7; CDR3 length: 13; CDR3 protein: CSASSGIPYEQYF; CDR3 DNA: TGCAGCGCCTCTAGCGGGATACCCTACGAGCAGTACTTC
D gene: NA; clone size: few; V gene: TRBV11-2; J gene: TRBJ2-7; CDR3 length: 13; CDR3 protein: CASSTIRTDGQYF; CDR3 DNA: TGTGCCAGCAGCACGATTCGGACAGACGGGCAGTACTTC
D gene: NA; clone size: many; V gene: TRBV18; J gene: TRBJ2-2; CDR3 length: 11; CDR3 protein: CASSPDGELFF; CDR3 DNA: TGTGCCAGCTCACCGGACGGGGAGCTGTTTTTT
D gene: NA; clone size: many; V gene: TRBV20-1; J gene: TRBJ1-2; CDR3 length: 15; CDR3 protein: CSAERPDGENYGYTF; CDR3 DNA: TGCAGTGCTGAACGCCCGGACGGGGAAAACTATGGCTACACCTTC
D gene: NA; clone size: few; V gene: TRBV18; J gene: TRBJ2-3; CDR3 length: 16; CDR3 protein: CASSPRGVVVADTQYF; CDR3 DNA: TGTGCCAGCTCACCACGAGGGGTAGTTGTCGCAGATACGCAGTATTTT
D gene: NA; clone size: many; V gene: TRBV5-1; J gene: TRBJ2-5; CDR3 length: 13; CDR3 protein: CASSLNRGETQYF; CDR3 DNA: TGCGCCAGCAGCTTAAACCGGGGGGAGACCCAGTACTTC
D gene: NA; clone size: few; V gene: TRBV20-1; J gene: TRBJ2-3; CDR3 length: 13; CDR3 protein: CSARTGLADTQYF; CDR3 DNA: TGCAGTGCCCGGACTGGGTTGGCAGATACGCAGTATTTT
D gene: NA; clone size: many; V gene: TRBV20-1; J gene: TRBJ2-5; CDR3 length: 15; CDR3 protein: CSASGSRLSRETQYF; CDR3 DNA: TGCAGTGCCAGTGGCTCGAGGCTCTCTCGGGAGACCCAGTACTTC
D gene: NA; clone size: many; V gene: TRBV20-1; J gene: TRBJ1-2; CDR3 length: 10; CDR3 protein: CSATREGYTF; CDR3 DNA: TGCAGTGCGACCCGGGAAGGCTACACCTTC
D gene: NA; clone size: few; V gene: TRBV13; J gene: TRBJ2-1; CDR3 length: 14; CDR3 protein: CASSLGPPNDEQFF; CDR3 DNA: TGTGCCAGCAGCTTAGGCCCCCCGAACGATGAGCAGTTCTTC
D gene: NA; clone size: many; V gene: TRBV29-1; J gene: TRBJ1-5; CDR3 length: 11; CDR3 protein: CSVDRGQPQHF; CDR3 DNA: TGCAGCGTTGACCGGGGCCAGCCCCAGCATTTT
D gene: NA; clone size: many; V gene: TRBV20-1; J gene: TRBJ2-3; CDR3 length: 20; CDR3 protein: CSARDRNDPSAAIYTDTQYF; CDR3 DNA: TGCAGTGCTAGAGATCGAAATGACCCTAGCGCCGCCATTTACACAGATACGCAGTATTTT
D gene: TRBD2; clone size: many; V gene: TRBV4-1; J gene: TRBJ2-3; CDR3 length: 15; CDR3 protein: CASSPLAGVSDTQYF; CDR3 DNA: TGCGCCAGCAGCCCGCTAGCGGGAGTATCAGATACGCAGTATTTT
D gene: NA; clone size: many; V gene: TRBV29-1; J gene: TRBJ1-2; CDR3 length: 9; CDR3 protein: CSPSEGYTF; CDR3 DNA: TGCAGCCCCTCGGAAGGCTACACCTTC
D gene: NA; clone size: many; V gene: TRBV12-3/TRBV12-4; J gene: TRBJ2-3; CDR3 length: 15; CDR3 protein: CASSLGGGTSDTQYF; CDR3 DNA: TGTGCCAGCAGTTTGGGAGGGGGCACATCAGATACGCAGTATTTT
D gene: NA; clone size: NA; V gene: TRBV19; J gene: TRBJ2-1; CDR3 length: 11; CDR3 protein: CASSEGNEQFF; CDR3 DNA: TGTGCCAGTTCCGAAGGCAATGAGCAGTTCTTC
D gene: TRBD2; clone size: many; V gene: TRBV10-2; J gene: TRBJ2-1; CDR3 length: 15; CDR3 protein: CASGLAGGPGNEQFF; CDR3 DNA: TGCGCCAGCGGCTTAGCGGGAGGGCCAGGCAATGAGCAGTTCTTC
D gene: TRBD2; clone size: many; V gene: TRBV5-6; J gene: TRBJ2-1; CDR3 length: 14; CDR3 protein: CASVAGGPGNEQFF; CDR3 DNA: TGTGCCAGCGTAGCGGGAGGGCCAGGCAATGAGCAGTTCTTC
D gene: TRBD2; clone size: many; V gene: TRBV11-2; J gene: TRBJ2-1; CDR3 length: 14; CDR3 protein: CASSLFSGRNEQFF; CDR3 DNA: TGTGCCAGCAGCCTCTTCTCCGGGAGGAATGAGCAGTTCTTC
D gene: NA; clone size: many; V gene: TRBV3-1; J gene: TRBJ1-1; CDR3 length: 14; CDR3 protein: CASSQGRLNTEAFF; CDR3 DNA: TGTGCCAGCAGCCAAGGACGATTGAACACTGAAGCTTTCTTT
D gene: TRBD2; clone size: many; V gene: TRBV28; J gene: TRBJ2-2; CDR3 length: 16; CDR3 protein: CASSLLTSGDTGELFF; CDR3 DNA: TGTGCCAGCAGCCTCCTGACTAGCGGGGACACCGGGGAGCTGTTTTTT
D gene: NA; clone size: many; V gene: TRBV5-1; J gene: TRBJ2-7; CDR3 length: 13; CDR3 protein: CASSLPTPYEQYF; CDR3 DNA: TGCGCCAGCAGCTTGCCCACGCCTTACGAGCAGTACTTC
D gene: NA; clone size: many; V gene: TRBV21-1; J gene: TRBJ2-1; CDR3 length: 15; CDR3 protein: CASMLASSSYNEQFF; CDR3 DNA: TGTGCCAGCATGCTAGCGTCGAGCTCCTACAATGAGCAGTTCTTC
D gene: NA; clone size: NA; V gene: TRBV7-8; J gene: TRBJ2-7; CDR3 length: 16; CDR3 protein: CASSSTRAGATYEQYF; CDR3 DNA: TGTGCCAGCAGCTCGACTCGGGCAGGGGCCACCTACGAGCAGTACTTC
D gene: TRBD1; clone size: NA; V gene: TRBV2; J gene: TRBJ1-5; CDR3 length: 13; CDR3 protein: CASSADRVQPQHF; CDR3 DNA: TGTGCCAGCAGCGCGGACAGGGTACAGCCCCAGCATTTT
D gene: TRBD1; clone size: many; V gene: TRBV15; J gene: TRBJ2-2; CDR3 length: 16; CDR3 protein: CATSSGGQGNTGELFF; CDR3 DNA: TGTGCCACCAGCAGTGGGGGACAGGGGAACACCGGGGAGCTGTTTTTT
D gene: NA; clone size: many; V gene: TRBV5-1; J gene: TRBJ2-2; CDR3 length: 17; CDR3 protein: CASSLIQGGFNTGELFF; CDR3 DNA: TGCGCCAGCAGCTTGATCCAGGGGGGGTTCAACACCGGGGAGCTGTTTTTT
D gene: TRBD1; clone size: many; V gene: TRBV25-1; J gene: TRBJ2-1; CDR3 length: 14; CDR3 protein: CASSEGQGYNEQFF; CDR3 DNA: TGTGCCAGCAGTGAGGGACAGGGGTACAATGAGCAGTTCTTC
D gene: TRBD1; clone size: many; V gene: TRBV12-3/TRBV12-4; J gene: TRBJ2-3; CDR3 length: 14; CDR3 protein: CASSGQGLSDTQYF; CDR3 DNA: TGTGCCAGCAGTGGACAGGGTCTATCAGATACGCAGTATTTT
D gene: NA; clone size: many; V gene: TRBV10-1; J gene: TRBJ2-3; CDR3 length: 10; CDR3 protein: CASGGDTQYF; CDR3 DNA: TGCGCCAGCGGAGGGGATACGCAGTATTTT
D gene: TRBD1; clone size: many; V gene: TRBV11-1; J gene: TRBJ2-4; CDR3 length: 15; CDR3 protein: CASRPAGTAKNIQYF; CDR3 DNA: TGTGCCAGCAGGCCGGCCGGGACAGCAAAAAACATTCAGTACTTC
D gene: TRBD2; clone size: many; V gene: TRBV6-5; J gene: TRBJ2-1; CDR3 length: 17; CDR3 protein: CASSYSLLAGARDEQFF; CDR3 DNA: TGTGCCAGCAGTTACTCCCTACTAGCGGGAGCCCGGGATGAGCAGTTCTTC
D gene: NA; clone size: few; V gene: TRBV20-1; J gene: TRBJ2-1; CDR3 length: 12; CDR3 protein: CSARAQSNEQFF; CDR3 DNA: TGCAGTGCTAGAGCCCAATCCAATGAGCAGTTCTTC
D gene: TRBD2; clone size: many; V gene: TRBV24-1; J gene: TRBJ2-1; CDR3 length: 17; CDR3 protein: CATSDPLSGSSYNEQFF; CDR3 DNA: TGTGCCACCAGTGACCCGCTTAGCGGGAGCTCCTACAATGAGCAGTTCTTC
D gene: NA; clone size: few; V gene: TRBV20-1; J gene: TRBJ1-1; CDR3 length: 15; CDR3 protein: CSVRERVTMNTEAFF; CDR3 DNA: TGCAGTGTGAGAGAGAGGGTAACGATGAACACTGAAGCTTTCTTT